The rows below give T cell receptor beta chains drawn from one sample of a study of cytomegalovirus exposure and HLA in healthy donors. Clones were read by immunoSEQ multiplex PCR, and TCRdb kept only the in-frame ones, dropping some. The data hold approximately 110,000 clones, with roughly 80% observed a single time. Sequencing input: PBMCs. Source of these receptors: a man aged 25 to 45 in good health and CMV-seropositive. Each CDR3 is given with its conserved first and last residue. D genes are given only for firm matches. Size is omitted from some rows. Given values are once, few, many or a class for expanded clones.

V gene: TRBV18; D gene: TRBD2; J gene: TRBJ2-1; clone size: .; CDR3 DNA: TGTGCCAGCTCACGAACCGGGACTAGCGTTCGGTTTGATGAGCAGTTCTTC; CDR3 protein: CASSRTGTSVRFDEQFF
V gene: TRBV27; D gene: .; J gene: TRBJ1-2; clone size: .; CDR3 DNA: TGTGCCAGCAGTTCCGGGAGGCTTAACTATGGCTACACCTTC; CDR3 protein: CASSSGRLNYGYTF
V gene: TRBV2; D gene: .; J gene: TRBJ2-1; clone size: few; CDR3 DNA: TGTGCCAGCTGTCCCCGGGCTACGCCGGGGGAGCAGTTCTTC; CDR3 protein: CASCPRATPGEQFF
V gene: TRBV6-5; D gene: TRBD2; J gene: TRBJ2-7; clone size: .; CDR3 DNA: TGTGCCAGCAGTTACCAACCGGGGACTACCTACGAGCAGTACTTC; CDR3 protein: CASSYQPGTTYEQYF
V gene: TRBV25-1; D gene: TRBD1; J gene: TRBJ2-7; clone size: .; CDR3 DNA: TGTGCCAGCAGTGAATTTATCGGGACAGGGACCTACGAGCAGTACTTC; CDR3 protein: CASSEFIGTGTYEQYF
V gene: TRBV5-3; D gene: TRBD1; J gene: TRBJ1-2; clone size: .; CDR3 DNA: TGTGCCAGAAGCTTTTGGGACAGGGGGTTCGACTATGGCTACACCTTC; CDR3 protein: CARSFWDRGFDYGYTF
V gene: TRBV29-1; D gene: .; J gene: TRBJ1-2; clone size: .; CDR3 DNA: TGCAGCGCGTCCTTGGAGGGCTATGGCTACACCTTC; CDR3 protein: CSASLEGYGYTF
V gene: TRBV9; D gene: .; J gene: TRBJ2-2; clone size: .; CDR3 DNA: TGTGCCAGCAGCAGAAGGGGGAGCACCGGGGAGCTGTTTTTT; CDR3 protein: CASSRRGSTGELFF
V gene: TRBV28; D gene: .; J gene: TRBJ1-2; clone size: .; CDR3 DNA: TGTGCCAGCAGTTTAGGGGGCTTGGGCTACACCTTC; CDR3 protein: CASSLGGLGYTF
V gene: TRBV7-3; D gene: .; J gene: TRBJ2-7; clone size: .; CDR3 DNA: TGTGCCAGCAGCTTAAACCCCGTGCGGGAGCAGTACTTC; CDR3 protein: CASSLNPVREQYF
V gene: TRBV29-1; D gene: TRBD2; J gene: TRBJ2-7; clone size: .; CDR3 DNA: TGCAGCGTGAACAAAGGGACTAGCGATATCTACGAGCAGTACTTC; CDR3 protein: CSVNKGTSDIYEQYF
V gene: TRBV9; D gene: .; J gene: TRBJ2-7; clone size: .; CDR3 DNA: TGTGCCAGCACCAAGGCACCGGACAGCTTAGAGCAGTACTTC; CDR3 protein: CASTKAPDSLEQYF
V gene: TRBV7-9; D gene: .; J gene: TRBJ1-1; clone size: .; CDR3 DNA: TGTTCCAGCAGCCCCCTCGGGGGGGGTAACACTGAAGCTTTCTTT; CDR3 protein: CSSSPLGGGNTEAFF
V gene: TRBV27; D gene: TRBD1; J gene: TRBJ1-6; clone size: .; CDR3 DNA: TGTGCCAGCAGTTTACAGAGGGGGCTATCGGGTTCACCCCTCCACTTT; CDR3 protein: CASSLQRGLSGSPLHF
V gene: TRBV28; D gene: .; J gene: TRBJ2-7; clone size: .; CDR3 DNA: TGTGCCAGCAGTATATACAGGGTCGAGCAGTACTTC; CDR3 protein: CASSIYRVEQYF
V gene: TRBV7-8; D gene: .; J gene: TRBJ2-3; clone size: .; CDR3 DNA: TGTGCCAGCAGCTTAGGGGGGCCCAGGGAAGACCGTACGCAGTATTTT; CDR3 protein: CASSLGGPREDRTQYF
V gene: TRBV30; D gene: .; J gene: TRBJ2-7; clone size: .; CDR3 DNA: TGTGCCTGGAGGGGGGGACCGACAGCACCAGCAGGCCACGAGCAGTACTTC; CDR3 protein: CAWRGGPTAPAGHEQYF
V gene: TRBV5-1; D gene: TRBD1; J gene: TRBJ1-6; clone size: .; CDR3 DNA: TGCGCCAGCAGCCTCGACAGGGGGAATTCACCCCTCCACTTT; CDR3 protein: CASSLDRGNSPLHF
V gene: TRBV11-2; D gene: TRBD1; J gene: TRBJ1-5; clone size: .; CDR3 DNA: TGTGCCAGCAGCGAATACCCCGGGACAGGGTACAATCAGCCCCAGCATTTT; CDR3 protein: CASSEYPGTGYNQPQHF
V gene: TRBV5-1; D gene: .; J gene: TRBJ1-2; clone size: .; CDR3 DNA: TGCGCCAGCAGCTTGCAGGGGCAAGGAGGCTACACCTTC; CDR3 protein: CASSLQGQGGYTF
V gene: TRBV7-3; D gene: .; J gene: TRBJ1-6; clone size: .; CDR3 DNA: TGTGCCAGCAGCTCCACAGGGAATTCACCCCTCCACTTT; CDR3 protein: CASSSTGNSPLHF
V gene: TRBV28; D gene: TRBD1; J gene: TRBJ1-1; clone size: .; CDR3 DNA: TGTGCCAGCAGTGGACAGGGCTCGAACACTGAAGCTTTCTTT; CDR3 protein: CASSGQGSNTEAFF
V gene: TRBV19; D gene: TRBD2; J gene: TRBJ2-3; clone size: .; CDR3 DNA: TGTGCCAGTAGTATAGGGACTAGCGGGGGGGATACGCAGTATTTT; CDR3 protein: CASSIGTSGGDTQYF
V gene: TRBV14; D gene: TRBD2; J gene: TRBJ2-1; clone size: .; CDR3 DNA: TGTGCCAGCAGCCGCAGCGGGAGCTCCTACAATGAGCAGTTCTTC; CDR3 protein: CASSRSGSSYNEQFF
V gene: TRBV19; D gene: .; J gene: TRBJ2-7; clone size: few; CDR3 DNA: TGTGCCAGTAGTATCCCCGGGGGATCGTACGAGCAGTACTTC; CDR3 protein: CASSIPGGSYEQYF
V gene: TRBV10-3; D gene: TRBD1; J gene: TRBJ2-3; clone size: .; CDR3 DNA: TGTGCCACCGTTGACAGGGGGCCCTACACAGATACGCAGTATTTT; CDR3 protein: CATVDRGPYTDTQYF
V gene: TRBV9; D gene: .; J gene: TRBJ1-2; clone size: few; CDR3 DNA: TGTGCCAGCAGCGTAGACCAGGTCCGGAACTATGGCTACACCTTC; CDR3 protein: CASSVDQVRNYGYTF